The rows below give T cell receptor beta chains drawn from one sample of a study of lymphopenia after photon versus proton radiotherapy. The protocol was immunoSEQ multiplex PCR, while the TCRdb copy is restricted to in-frame clones and leaves out a portion. The repertoire includes about 20,000 clones, 92% of them detected once, and around 1.7% sits in the top ten. The sequencing here drew on peripheral blood, taken from a patient treated with photon-based radiotherapy. The receptors were gathered from a woman aged 35 to 49 with cholangiocarcinoma. The CDR3 runs from the conserved cysteine through the conserved F or W. The D gene is left open where the match is weak.

TRBJ2-3,TRBD2,TRBV9,CASSVLAASTDTQYF
TRBJ1-1,-,TRBV6-6,CASSYGNEAFF
TRBJ2-1,TRBD2,TRBV10-3,CAISSFGLAGGSYNEQFF
TRBJ1-2,-,TRBV6-6,CASSYEEQISYGYTF
TRBJ1-5,TRBD1,TRBV7-8,CASSNSTGARQPQHF
TRBJ1-1,-,TRBV5-1,CASTRDGNTEAFF
TRBJ2-4,TRBD2,TRBV10-3,CASGTSGSRTKNIQYF
TRBJ1-1,-,TRBV13,CASSLGRLTEAFF
TRBJ1-5,-,TRBV27,CASSLKPGPNQPQHF
TRBJ2-2,-,TRBV30,CAWSRGLGTGELFF
TRBJ1-2,-,TRBV30,CAWGTGNYGYTF
TRBJ1-2,TRBD1,TRBV7-2,CASSFSGQGVSGYTF
TRBJ2-5,TRBD1,TRBV25-1,CASSSLDRAGTQYF
TRBJ2-2,-,TRBV9,CASSVSSGLDHTGELFF
TRBJ1-1,-,TRBV9,CASSPVGGRNTEAFF
TRBJ2-5,TRBD2,TRBV14,CASSLFRLAGGKETQYF
TRBJ2-3,TRBD2,TRBV6-1,CASSRGGTDTQYF
TRBJ1-2,TRBD1,TRBV6-5,CASVTGTGGYTF
TRBJ1-2,TRBD1,TRBV28,CASKNSLDRGDGYTF
TRBJ1-2,-,TRBV6-5,CASGSFQGYGYTF
TRBJ2-7,-,TRBV2,CASILPGGEQYF
TRBJ1-2,TRBD1,TRBV27,CASSPLDRGLRYTF
TRBJ1-4,-,TRBV4-1,CASSSQGGGPEKLFF
TRBJ1-4,TRBD1,TRBV7-8,CASSPGQKLFF
TRBJ1-3,-,TRBV5-4,CASALGGTGNTIYF
TRBJ2-7,-,TRBV10-1,CASSQGTYPYEQYF
TRBJ2-1,TRBD2,TRBV15,CATSLGGLAGGQQFF
TRBJ1-1,-,TRBV4-1,CASSQDGEAFF
TRBJ2-1,TRBD2,TRBV6-6,CASSLSGRPSYNEQFF
TRBJ2-7,-,TRBV6-5,CASSYWGGQLGEQYF
TRBJ1-4,TRBD1,TRBV30,CAWSVPPGQGIVATNEKLFF
TRBJ2-7,TRBD2,TRBV4-1,CASSLAGLAGYEQYF
TRBJ1-2,-,TRBV5-1,CASSFDSDYGYTF
TRBJ2-1,TRBD2,TRBV4-2,CASSLPIGSGNYEQFF
TRBJ2-7,-,TRBV6-1,CASSEARPIYYEQYF
TRBJ2-7,-,TRBV6-6,CASSSGSREQYF
TRBJ2-7,TRBD1,TRBV6-1,CASSEARGWGQAISYEQYF
TRBJ1-5,-,TRBV7-9,CASSSLGTLDQPQHF
TRBJ1-6,TRBD1,TRBV7-8,CASSLGGQGVPAPLHF
TRBJ1-6,TRBD1,TRBV5-4,CATKQGASNSPLHF
TRBJ1-5,-,TRBV6-5,CASGQLSNQPQHF
TRBJ2-5,-,TRBV28,CASSLGGRGETQYF
TRBJ2-3,-,TRBV7-2,CASSLVGSGTDTQYF
TRBJ2-1,-,TRBV11-3,CASSLLKGSEQFF
TRBJ1-1,-,TRBV30,CAWSRAVGGVGTEAFF
TRBJ1-3,TRBD1,TRBV6-6,CASSDRGVFGNTIYF
TRBJ2-1,-,TRBV5-1,CASSLETEYNEQFF
TRBJ2-3,-,TRBV9,CASSVGGDGRADTQYF
TRBJ2-1,-,TRBV5-6,CASSLESGRRTYNEQFF
TRBJ1-1,-,TRBV5-7,CASWMASSGNTEAFF
TRBJ2-7,-,TRBV28,CASSLWGRGTYEQYF
TRBJ2-1,TRBD2,TRBV5-1,CASSWTGGRDDEQFF
TRBJ1-1,-,TRBV7-9,CASIGQTLNTEAFF
TRBJ2-7,TRBD1,TRBV9,CASSVTGAEQYF
TRBJ1-2,TRBD1,TRBV30,CAWSVGQGYYGYTF
TRBJ2-1,TRBD2,TRBV12-5,CASGLASSGYNEQFF